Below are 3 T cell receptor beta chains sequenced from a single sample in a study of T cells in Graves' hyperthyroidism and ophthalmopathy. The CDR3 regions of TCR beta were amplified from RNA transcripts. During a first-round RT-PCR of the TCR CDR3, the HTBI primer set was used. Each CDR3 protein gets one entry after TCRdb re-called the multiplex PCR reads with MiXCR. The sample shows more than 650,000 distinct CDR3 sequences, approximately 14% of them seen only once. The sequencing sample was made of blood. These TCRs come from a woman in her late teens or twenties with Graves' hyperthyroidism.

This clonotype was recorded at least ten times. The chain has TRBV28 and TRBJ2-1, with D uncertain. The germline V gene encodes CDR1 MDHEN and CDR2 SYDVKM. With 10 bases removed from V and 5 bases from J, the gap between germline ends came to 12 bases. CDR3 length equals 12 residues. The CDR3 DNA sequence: TGTGCCACCCCGGTCAGAGACAATGAGCAGTTCTTC. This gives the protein CATPVRDNEQFF.

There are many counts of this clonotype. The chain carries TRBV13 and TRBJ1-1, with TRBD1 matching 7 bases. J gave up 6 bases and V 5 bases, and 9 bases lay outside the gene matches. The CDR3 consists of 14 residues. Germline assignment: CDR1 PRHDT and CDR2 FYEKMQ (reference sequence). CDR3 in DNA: TGTGCCAGCAGCGAAATAGGGGGCGATGCTGAAGCTTTCTTT. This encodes CASSEIGGDAEAFF.

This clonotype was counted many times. The CDR3 is CSVEETGPLDEQFF. DNA of the CDR3: TGCAGCGTTGAAGAGACAGGGCCTTTGGATGAGCAGTTCTTC. The chain carries TRBV29-1 and TRBJ2-1; 7 bases align to TRBD1. V lost 0 bases to trimming and J lost 8 bases; unmatched junction nucleotides: 7. The germline V gene encodes CDR1 SQVTM and CDR2 ANQGSEA. The length of the CDR3 is 14 residues.